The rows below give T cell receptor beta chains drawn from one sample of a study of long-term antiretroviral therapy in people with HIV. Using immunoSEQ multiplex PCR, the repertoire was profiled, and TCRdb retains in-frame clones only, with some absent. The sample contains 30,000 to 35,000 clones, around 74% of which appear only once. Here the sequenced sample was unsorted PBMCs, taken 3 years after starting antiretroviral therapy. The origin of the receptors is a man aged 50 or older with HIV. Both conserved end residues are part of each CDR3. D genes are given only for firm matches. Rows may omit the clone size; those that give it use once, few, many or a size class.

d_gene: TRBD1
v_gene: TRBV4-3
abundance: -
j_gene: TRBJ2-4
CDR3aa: CASSPNPGQRAKNIQYF
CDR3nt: TGCGCCAGCAGCCCAAACCCGGGACAGCGAGCCAAAAACATTCAGTACTTC

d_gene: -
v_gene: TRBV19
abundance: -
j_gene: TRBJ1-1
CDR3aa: CACALNTEAFF
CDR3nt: TGTGCCTGTGCCCTGAACACTGAAGCTTTCTTT

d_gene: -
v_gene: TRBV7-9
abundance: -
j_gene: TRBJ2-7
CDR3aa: CASSPLESRGSYEQYF
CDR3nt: TGTGCCAGCAGCCCCCTAGAGAGCAGGGGCTCCTACGAGCAGTACTTC

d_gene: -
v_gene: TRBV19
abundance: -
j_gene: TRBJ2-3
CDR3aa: CASSIRALSSTDTQYF
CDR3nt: TGTGCCAGTAGTATCAGGGCTCTTTCTAGCACAGATACGCAGTATTTT

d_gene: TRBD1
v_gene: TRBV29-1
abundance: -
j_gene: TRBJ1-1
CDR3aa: CSVGQGVVGSEAFF
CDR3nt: TGCAGCGTGGGCCAGGGGGTGGTAGGGTCTGAAGCTTTCTTT

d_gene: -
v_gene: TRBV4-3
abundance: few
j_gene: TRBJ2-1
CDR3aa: CASSQDQEVAEQFF
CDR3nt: TGCGCCAGCAGCCAAGACCAGGAAGTAGCTGAGCAGTTCTTC

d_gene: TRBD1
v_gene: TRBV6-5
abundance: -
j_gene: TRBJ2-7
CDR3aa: CASTRAGGSYEQYF
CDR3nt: TGTGCCAGCACTAGGGCAGGGGGTTCCTACGAGCAGTACTTC

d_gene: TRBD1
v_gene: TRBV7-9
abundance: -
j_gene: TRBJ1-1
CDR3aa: CASIGQGAKAFF
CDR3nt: TGTGCCAGCATCGGGCAGGGGGCGAAAGCTTTCTTT

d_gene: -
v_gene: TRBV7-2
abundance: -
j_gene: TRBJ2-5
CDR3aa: CASSLSGETQYF
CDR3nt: TGTGCCAGCAGCTTAAGCGGAGAGACCCAGTACTTC

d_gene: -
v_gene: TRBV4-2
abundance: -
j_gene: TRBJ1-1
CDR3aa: CASSQLAGGNTEAFF
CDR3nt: TGTGCCAGCAGCCAATTGGCCGGGGGGAACACTGAAGCTTTCTTT

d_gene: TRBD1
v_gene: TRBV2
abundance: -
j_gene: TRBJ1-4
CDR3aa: CASRGGRGPANEKLFF
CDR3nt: TGTGCCAGCAGAGGGGGCAGGGGGCCTGCTAATGAAAAACTGTTTTTT

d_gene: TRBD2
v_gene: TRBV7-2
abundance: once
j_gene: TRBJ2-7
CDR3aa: CASSPQVAGTSYEQYF
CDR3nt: TGTGCCAGCAGCCCGCAGGTAGCGGGGACCTCCTACGAGCAGTACTTC

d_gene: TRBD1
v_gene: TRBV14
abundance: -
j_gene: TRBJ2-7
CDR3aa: CASSRHRGGTGIYEQYF
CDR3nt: TGTGCCAGCAGCCGCCACCGCGGCGGGACAGGGATCTACGAGCAGTACTTC